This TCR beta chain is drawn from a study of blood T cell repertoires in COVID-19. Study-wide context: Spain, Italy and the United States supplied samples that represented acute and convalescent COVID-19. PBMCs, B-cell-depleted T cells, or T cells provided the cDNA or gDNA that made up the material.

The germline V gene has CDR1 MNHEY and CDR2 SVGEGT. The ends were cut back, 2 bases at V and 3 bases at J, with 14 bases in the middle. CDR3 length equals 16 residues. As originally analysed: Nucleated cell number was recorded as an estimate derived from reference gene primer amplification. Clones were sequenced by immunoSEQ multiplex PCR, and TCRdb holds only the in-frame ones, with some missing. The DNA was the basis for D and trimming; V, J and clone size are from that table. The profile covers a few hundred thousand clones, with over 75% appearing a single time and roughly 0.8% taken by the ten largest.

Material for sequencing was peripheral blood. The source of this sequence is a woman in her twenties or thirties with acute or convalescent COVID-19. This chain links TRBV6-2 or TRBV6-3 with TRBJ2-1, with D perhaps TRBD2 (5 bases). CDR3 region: CASSYVVGVVYNEQFF. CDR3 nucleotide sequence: TGTGCCAGCAGTTACGTCGTGGGAGTAGTCTACAATGAGCAGTTCTTC.